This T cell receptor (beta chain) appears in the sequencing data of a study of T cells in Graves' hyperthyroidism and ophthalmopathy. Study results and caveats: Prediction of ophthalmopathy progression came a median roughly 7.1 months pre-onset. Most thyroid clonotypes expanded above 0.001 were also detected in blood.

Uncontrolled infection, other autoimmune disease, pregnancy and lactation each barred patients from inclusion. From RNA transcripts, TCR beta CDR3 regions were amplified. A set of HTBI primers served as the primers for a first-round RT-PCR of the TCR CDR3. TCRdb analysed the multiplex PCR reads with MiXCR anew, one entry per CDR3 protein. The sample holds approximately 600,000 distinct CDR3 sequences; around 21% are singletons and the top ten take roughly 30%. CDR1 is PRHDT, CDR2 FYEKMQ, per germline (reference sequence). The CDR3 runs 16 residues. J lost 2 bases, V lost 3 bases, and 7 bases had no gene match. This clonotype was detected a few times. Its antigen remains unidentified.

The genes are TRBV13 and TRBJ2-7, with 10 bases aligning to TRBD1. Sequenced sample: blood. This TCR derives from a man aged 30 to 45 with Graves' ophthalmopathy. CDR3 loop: CASSFPGQGGTYEQYF. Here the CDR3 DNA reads TGTGCCAGCAGCTTCCCCGGACAGGGGGGAACCTACGAGCAGTACTTC.